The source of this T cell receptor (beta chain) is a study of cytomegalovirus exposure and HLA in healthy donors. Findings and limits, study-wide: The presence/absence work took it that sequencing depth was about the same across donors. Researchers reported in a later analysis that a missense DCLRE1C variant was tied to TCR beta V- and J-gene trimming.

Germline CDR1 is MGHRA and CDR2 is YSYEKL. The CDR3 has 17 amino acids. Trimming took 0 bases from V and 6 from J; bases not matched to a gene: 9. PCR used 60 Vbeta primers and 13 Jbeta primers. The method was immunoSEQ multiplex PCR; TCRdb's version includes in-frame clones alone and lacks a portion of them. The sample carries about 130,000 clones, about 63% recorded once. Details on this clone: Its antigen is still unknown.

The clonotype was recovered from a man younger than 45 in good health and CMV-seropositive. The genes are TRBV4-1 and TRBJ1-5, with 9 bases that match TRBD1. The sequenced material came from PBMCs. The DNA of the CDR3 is TGCGCCAGCAGCCAAGACGATAGACAGGGGGAGGGTCAGCCCCAGCATTTT. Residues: CASSQDDRQGEGQPQHF.